This TCR beta chain was captured in a study of T-cell reconstitution after alpha-beta-depleted transplantation in children. The CDR3 consists of 18 residues. V lost 1 base to trimming and J lost 0 bases, with 13 bases between them. Germline loops: CDR1 LGHNA, CDR2 YSLEER. Preparing the TCRbeta library involved the use of unique molecular identifiers. MiXCR, applied by TCRdb to the PCR reads, yields one record per CDR3 protein. This sample has a few hundred thousand distinct CDR3 sequences, with 10% to 15% found just once. The sample was PBMCs, mostly from graft donor cells, taken 360 days after TCRalphabeta/CD19-depleted stem cell transplant. The receptor comes from a male patient between 10 and 17 years old who had a stem cell transplant for acute myeloid leukemia, so the T cells may come from the graft donor. The rearrangement joins TRBV4-3 to TRBJ2-6; D remains ambiguous. Here the CDR3 reads CASSQVAHGLSGANVLTF. Here the CDR3 DNA reads TGCGCCAGCAGCCAAGTGGCCCACGGGCTCTCTGGGGCCAACGTCCTGACTTTC.